This is a list of T cell receptor beta chains from one sample in a study of shared clonotypes between healthy human individuals. Clones were read by immunoSEQ multiplex PCR, and TCRdb kept only the in-frame ones, dropping some. In the table there are some 2 million clones, approximately 94% of which are singletons. Sequenced material: naive CD8+ T cells sorted from blood. The receptors shown here come from a man aged 18 to 29 in good health. CDR3s leave out the opening cysteine and the closing phenylalanine or tryptophan. Only part of the rows carry a size: once, few, many, or a class if the clone is expanded.

v_call clone_size cdr3_aa
TRBV5-6 NA ASSLLRTGIYNEQF
TRBV7-9 NA ASSLGSGLSYEQY
TRBV7-8 NA ASSSLELGETQY
TRBV4-2 NA ASSQEEGFIYGYT
TRBV4-1 NA ASSQGELEQY
TRBV6-6 once ASHPVEPSNQPQH
TRBV19 NA ASSIHRDRTNGYT
TRBV2 NA ASSEPGSQVLDEQF
TRBV28 NA ASSPVSQRGYT
TRBV6-5 NA ASSLNQGEQY
TRBV7-6 NA ASSLGTGNPYSNQPQH
TRBV4-3 NA ASSQDRLVGEQF
TRBV2 NA ASRNPLAGGSLSSTDTQY
TRBV11-2 few ASSLGSGVQPQH
TRBV11-2 NA ASSSQGTEAF
TRBV4-1 NA ASSQASGGRTYEQF
TRBV4-3 NA ASSQDPGRGETQY
TRBV28 NA ASSLSHADTQY
TRBV18 NA ASSPITYEQY
TRBV5-6 NA ASSSDNEQF
TRBV5-4 once ASSFFGGGELF
TRBV4-3 NA ASSQVWTDTQY
TRBV11-2 NA ASTETGPNTEAF
TRBV6-5 NA ASLETGGSLGGYT
TRBV14 NA ASSQERGPWEQY
TRBV4-2 NA ASSQEVTERDRGHTEAF
TRBV11-3 NA ASSPRTDISYEQY
TRBV27 once ASSLLGTRDTDTQY
TRBV6-1 once ASEQGAWSQPQH
TRBV7-6 NA ASSSGQGKNEQY
TRBV19 NA ASSIGLRREQF
TRBV6-5 NA ASSPYAGAPDTQY
TRBV6-1 NA ASKPSSYEQY
TRBV4-1 NA ASSQDKESYEQY
TRBV6-5 NA ASSSGVWTEAF
TRBV5-6 NA ASSLGPRNTEAF
TRBV9 NA ASSVAFGNSYEQY
TRBV7-9 NA ASSPERIPGSLPDTQY
TRBV5-1 NA ASRGVISDTQY